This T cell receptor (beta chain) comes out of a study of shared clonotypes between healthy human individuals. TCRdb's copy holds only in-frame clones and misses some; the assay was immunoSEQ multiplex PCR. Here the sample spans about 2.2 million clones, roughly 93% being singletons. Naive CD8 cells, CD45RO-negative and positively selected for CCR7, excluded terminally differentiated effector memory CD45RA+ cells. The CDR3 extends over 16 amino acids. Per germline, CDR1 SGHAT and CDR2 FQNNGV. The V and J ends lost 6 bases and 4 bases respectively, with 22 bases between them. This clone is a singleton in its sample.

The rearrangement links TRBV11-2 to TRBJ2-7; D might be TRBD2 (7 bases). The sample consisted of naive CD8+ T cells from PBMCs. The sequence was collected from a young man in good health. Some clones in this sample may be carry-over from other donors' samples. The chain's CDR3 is CASRQGGARFLYEQYF. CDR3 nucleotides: TGTGCCAGCAGACAAGGGGGGGCGCGCTTTTTGTACGAGCAGTACTTC.